Following are 5 T cell receptor beta chains from one sample sequenced in a study of blood T cell repertoires in COVID-19. The method was immunoSEQ multiplex PCR; TCRdb's version includes in-frame clones alone and lacks a portion of them. The sample lists around 160,000 clones, 88% seen once, with roughly 2.1% in the top ten. Sequences were obtained from peripheral blood. These receptors were obtained from a human donor in a cohort sampled during active COVID-19.

This clone has only a few counts. The chain recombines TRBV14 with TRBJ1-1, with unresolved D. Germline V CDR1 and CDR2: SGHDN, FVKESK. V was shortened by 2 bases and J by 4 bases, with 11 bases between the two germline ends. The CDR3 covers 14 residues. DNA of the CDR3: TGTGCCAGCAGCCAACAGGCGTACGCCACTGAAGCTTTCTTT. Translation gives CASSQQAYATEAFF.

This clone appeared a single time. A read error may produce the germline difference seen at one junction end. The CDR3 spells CASSFSGGPGETQYF. The CDR3 nucleotides read TGTGCTAGCAGCTTCAGCGGGGGGCCGGGAGAGACCCAGTACTTC. The chain uses TRBV7-7 and TRBJ2-5, with 9 bases identical to TRBD2. The V gene's germline CDR1 is SSHAT and CDR2 FNYEAQ (reference sequence). The CDR3 length is 15 residues. Looking up the rest from reference TRBV7-7 and TRBJ2-5 gives the full variable domain: GAGVSQSPRYKVTKRGQDVTLRCDPISSHATLYWYQQALGQGPEFLTYFNYEAQPDKSGLPSDRFSAERPEGSISTLTIQRTEQRDSAMYRCASSFSGGPGETQYFGPGTRLLVL.

The V gene is TRBV12-5, the J gene TRBJ2-5, with TRBD2 identical over 12 bases. There are 17 residues in the CDR3. V trimming: 1 base; J trimming: 3 bases; junction bases outside the gene matches: 6. Germline V gene sequence: CDR1 LGHNT, CDR2 FRNRAP. The CDR3 DNA is TGTGCTAGTGGTTTGGACTGGACTAGCGGGGTCAAAGAGACCCAGTACTTC. Protein sequence: CASGLDWTSGVKETQYF.

The V call is TRBV6-5, the J call TRBJ2-7; 8 positions match TRBD1. Trimming cost V 10 bases and J 3 bases; bases outside gene matches: 5. Germline lookup yields CDR1 MNHEY and CDR2 SVGAGI. This CDR3 is built from 12 residues. DNA for the CDR3: TGTGCCATCCGGACAGGGAACTACGAGCAGTACTTC. It translates to CAIRTGNYEQYF.

As DNA, the CDR3 is TGTGCCAGCAGTTACTCGGGCAGAACGGGGGAGACCCAGTACTTC. Its protein is CASSYSGRTGETQYF. V gene TRBV6-5 combines with J gene TRBJ2-5; a weak D match, TRBD2 (5 bases). This CDR3 comprises 15 residues. Germline V gene data show CDR1 as MNHEY and CDR2 as SVGAGI. The V and J ends lost 0 bases and 5 bases respectively, with 13 bases between them.